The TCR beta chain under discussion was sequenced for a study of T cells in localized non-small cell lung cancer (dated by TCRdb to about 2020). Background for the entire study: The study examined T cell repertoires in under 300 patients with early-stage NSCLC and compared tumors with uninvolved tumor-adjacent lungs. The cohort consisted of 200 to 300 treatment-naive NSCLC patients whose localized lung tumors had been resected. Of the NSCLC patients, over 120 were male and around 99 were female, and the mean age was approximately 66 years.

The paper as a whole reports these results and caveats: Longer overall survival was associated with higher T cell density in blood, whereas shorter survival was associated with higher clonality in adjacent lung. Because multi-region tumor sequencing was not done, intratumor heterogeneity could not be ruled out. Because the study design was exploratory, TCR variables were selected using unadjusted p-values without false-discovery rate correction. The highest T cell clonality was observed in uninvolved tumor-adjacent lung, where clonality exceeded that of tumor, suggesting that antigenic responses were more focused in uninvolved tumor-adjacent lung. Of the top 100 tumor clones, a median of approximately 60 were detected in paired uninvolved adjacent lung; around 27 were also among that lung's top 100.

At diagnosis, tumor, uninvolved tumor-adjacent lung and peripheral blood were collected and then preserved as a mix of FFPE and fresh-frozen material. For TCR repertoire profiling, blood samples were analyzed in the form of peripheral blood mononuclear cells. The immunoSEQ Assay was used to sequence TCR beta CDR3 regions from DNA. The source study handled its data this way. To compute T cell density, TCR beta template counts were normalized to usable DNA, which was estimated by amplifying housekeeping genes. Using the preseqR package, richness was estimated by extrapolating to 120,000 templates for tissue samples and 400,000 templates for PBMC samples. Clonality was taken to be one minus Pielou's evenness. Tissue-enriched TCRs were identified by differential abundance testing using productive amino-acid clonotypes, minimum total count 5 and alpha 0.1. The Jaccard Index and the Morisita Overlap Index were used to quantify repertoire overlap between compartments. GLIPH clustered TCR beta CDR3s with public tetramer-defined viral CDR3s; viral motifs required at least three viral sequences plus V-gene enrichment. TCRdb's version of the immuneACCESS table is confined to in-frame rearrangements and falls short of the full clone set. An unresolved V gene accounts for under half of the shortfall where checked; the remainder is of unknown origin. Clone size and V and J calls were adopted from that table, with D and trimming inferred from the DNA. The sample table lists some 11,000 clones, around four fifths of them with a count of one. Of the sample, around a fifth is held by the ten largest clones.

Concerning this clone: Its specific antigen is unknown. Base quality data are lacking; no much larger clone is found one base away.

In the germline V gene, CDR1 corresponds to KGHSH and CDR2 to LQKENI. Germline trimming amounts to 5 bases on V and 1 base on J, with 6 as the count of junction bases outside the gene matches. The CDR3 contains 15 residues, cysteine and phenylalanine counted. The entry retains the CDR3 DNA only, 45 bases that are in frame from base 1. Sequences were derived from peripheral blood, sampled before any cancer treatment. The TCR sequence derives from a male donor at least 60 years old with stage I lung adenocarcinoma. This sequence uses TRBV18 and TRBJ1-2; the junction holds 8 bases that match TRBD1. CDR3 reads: CASSDFGQGNYGYTF. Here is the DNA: TGTGCCAGCTCAGACTTCGGACAGGGTAACTATGGCTACACCTTC.